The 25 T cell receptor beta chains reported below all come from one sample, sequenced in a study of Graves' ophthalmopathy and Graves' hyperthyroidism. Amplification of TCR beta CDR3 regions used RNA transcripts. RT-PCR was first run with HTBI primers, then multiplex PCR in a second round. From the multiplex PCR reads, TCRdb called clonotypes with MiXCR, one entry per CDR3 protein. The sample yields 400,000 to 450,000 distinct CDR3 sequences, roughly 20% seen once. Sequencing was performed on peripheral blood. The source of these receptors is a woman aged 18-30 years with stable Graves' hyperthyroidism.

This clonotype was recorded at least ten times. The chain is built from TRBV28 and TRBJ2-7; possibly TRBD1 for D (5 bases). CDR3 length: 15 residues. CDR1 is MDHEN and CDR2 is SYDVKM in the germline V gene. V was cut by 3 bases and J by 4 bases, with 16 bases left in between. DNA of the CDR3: TGTGCCAGCAGTTTGGCCCAGGGTATTTTTTACGAGCAGTACTTC. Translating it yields CASSLAQGIFYEQYF.

CDR3 protein: CASSPPQRGGTGELFF. In DNA form, the CDR3 reads TGTGCCAGCAGCCCCCCCCAGCGGGGCGGTACCGGGGAGCTGTTTTTT. The rearrangement uses TRBV6-1 and TRBJ2-2, with 7 bases matching TRBD2. The CDR3 has 16 residues. Germline V gene data show CDR1 as MNHNS and CDR2 as SASEGT. V shed 6 bases and J 5 bases; nucleotides not matched to a gene: 12.

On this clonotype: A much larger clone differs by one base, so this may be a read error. CDR3 bases: TGCAGTGCTCGCAGGGGCGATACCTACGAGCAGTACGTC. Translation gives CSARRGDTYEQYV. V and J are TRBV20-1 and TRBJ2-7; D perhaps matches TRBD1 (6 bases). Trimming took 5 bases from V and 2 from J, leaving 13 bases between them. The CDR3 runs 13 residues. Per germline, CDR1 DFQATT and CDR2 SNEGSKA (reference sequence).

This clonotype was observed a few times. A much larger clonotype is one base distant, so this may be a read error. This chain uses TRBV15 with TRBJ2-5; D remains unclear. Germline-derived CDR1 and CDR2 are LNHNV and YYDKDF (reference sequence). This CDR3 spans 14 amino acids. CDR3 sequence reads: CATSRDRSQETKYF. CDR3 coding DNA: TGTGCCACCAGCAGAGATCGCAGCCAAGAGACCAAGTACTTC.

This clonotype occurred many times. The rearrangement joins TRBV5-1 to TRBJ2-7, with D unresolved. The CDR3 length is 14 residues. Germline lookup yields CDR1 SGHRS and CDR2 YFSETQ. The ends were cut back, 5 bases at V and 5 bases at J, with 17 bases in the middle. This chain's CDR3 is CASRSGFSHDEQYF. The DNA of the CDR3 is TGCGCCAGCAGGAGTGGATTCTCCCACGACGAGCAGTACTTC. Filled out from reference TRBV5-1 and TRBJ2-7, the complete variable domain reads KAGVTQTPRYLIKTRGQQVTLSCSPISGHRSVSWYQQTPGQGLQFLFEYFSETQRNKGNFPGRFSGRQFSNSRSEMNVSTLELGDSALYLCASRSGFSHDEQYFGPGTRLTVT.

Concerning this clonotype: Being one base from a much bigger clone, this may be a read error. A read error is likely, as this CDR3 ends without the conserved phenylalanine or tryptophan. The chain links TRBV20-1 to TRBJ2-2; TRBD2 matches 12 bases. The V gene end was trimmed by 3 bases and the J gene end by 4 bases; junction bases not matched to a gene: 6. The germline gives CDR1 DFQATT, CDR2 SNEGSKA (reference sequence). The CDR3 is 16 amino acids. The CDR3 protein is CSARTSGSWGTGELFV. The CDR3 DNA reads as TGCAGTGCTAGGACTAGCGGGAGCTGGGGCACCGGGGAGCTGTTTGTT.

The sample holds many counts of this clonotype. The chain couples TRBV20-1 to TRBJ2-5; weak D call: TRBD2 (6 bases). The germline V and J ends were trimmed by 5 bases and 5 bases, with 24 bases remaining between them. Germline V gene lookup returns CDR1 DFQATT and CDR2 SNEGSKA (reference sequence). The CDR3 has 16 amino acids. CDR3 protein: CSAVGGAEWEWETQYF. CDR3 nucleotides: TGCAGTGCTGTGGGGGGAGCGGAATGGGAGTGGGAGACCCAGTACTTC.

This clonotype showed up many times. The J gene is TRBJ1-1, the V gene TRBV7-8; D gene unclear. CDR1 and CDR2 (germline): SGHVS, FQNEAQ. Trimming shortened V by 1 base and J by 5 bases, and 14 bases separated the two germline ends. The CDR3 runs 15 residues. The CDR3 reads CASSLEGGKRTEAFF. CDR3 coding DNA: TGTGCCAGCAGCTTAGAAGGAGGAAAGAGGACTGAAGCTTTCTTT.

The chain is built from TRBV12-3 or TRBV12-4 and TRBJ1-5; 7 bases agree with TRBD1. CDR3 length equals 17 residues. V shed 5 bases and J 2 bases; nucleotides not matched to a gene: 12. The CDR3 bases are TGTGCCAGCAGTCCCGAGGGGGCAGGGCTCGGCAATCAGCCCCAGCATTTT. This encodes CASSPEGAGLGNQPQHF.

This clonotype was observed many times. This chain's CDR3 is CASRGTTVNTEAFF. The CDR3 DNA is TGTGCCAGCAGGGGAACGACAGTGAACACTGAAGCTTTCTTT. The gene calls are TRBV6-2 or TRBV6-3 and TRBJ1-1; a weak D match, TRBD1 (5 bases). Germline V CDR1 and CDR2: MNHEY, SVGEGT. The ends were cut back, 6 bases at V and 0 bases at J, with 11 bases in the middle. The CDR3 has 14 amino acids.

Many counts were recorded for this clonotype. The CDR3 coding sequence is TGCAGCGTCCACGACAGGGCGTCTGATGGCTACACCTTC. Translating it yields CSVHDRASDGYTF. J is TRBJ1-2 and V is TRBV29-1; TRBD1 aligns across 7 bases. The germline CDR1 and CDR2 sequences are SQVTM and ANQGSEA. V dropped 6 bases and J dropped 6; count of bases not matched to a gene: 10. The CDR3 has 13 amino acids.

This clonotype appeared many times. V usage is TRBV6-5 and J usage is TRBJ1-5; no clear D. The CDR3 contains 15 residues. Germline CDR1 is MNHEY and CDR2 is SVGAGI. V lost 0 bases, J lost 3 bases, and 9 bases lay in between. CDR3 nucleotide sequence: TGTGCCAGCAGTTACTCGCAGAGTCTCAATCAGCCCCAGCATTTT. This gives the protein CASSYSQSLNQPQHF.

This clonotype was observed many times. CDR3 protein: CASSMSGGIETQYF. The CDR3 DNA sequence: TGTGCCAGTAGTATGTCAGGGGGCATAGAGACCCAGTACTTC. The chain carries TRBV19 and TRBJ2-5; 8 nucleotides line up with TRBD1. Per germline, CDR1 LNHDA and CDR2 SQIVND (reference sequence). With 3 bases clipped from V and 4 bases from J, the junction kept 4 bases outside the gene matches. The CDR3 loop spans 14 amino acids.

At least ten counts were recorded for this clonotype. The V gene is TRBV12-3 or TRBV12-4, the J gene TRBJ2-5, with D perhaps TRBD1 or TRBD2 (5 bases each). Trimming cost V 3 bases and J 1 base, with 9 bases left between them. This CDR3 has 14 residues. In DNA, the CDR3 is TGTGCCAGCAGTTTTTCGGGACCCCAAGAGACCCAGTACTTC. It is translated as CASSFSGPQETQYF.

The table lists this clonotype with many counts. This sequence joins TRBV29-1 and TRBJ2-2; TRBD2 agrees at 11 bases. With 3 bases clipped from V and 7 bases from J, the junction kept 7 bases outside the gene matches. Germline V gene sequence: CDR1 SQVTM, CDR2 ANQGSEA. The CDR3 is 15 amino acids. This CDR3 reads CSVEPSGRFGGELFF. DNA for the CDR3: TGCAGCGTTGAGCCTAGCGGGAGGTTTGGCGGGGAGCTGTTTTTT.

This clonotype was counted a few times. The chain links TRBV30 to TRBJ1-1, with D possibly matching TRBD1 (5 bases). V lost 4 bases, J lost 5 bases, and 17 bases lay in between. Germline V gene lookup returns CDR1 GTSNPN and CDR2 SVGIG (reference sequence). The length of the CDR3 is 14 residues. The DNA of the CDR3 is TGTGCCTGGAAGGCAGGGTTGGGCTCGACTGAAGCTTTCTTT. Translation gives CAWKAGLGSTEAFF.

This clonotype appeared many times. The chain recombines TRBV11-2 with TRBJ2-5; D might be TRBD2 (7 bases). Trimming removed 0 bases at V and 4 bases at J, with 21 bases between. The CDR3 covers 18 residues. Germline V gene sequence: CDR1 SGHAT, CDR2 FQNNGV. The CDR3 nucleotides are TGTGCCAGCAGCTTAGATCTTATGGGGGGGGCCTTTGGAGAGACCCAGTACTTC. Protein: CASSLDLMGGAFGETQYF.

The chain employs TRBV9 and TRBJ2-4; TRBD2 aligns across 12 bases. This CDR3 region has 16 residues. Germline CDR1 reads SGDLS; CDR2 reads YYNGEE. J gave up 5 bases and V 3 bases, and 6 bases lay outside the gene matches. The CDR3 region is CASSARGLAGQNIQYF. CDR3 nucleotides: TGTGCCAGCAGCGCGCGGGGACTAGCGGGCCAAAACATTCAGTACTTC. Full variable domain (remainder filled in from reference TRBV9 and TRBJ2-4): DSGVTQTPKHLITATGQRVTLRCSPRSGDLSVYWYQQSLDQGLQFLIQYYNGEERAKGNILERFSAQQFPDLHSELNLSSLELGDSALYFCASSARGLAGQNIQYFGAGTRLSVL.

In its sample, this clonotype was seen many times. CDR3: CASSRTGAYTGELFF. CDR3 DNA: TGTGCCAGCAGCCGGACAGGGGCATACACCGGGGAGCTGTTTTTT. The chain recombines TRBV14 with TRBJ2-2; 9 bases are shared with TRBD1. Trimming cost V 4 bases and J 3 bases; bases outside gene matches: 3. This CDR3 spans 15 amino acids. Germline V gives CDR1 SGHDN, CDR2 FVKESK.

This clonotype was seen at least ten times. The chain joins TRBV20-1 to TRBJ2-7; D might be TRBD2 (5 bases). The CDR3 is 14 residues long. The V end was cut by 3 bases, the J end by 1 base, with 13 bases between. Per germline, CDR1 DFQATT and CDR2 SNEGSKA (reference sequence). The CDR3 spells CSARVKRDSYEQYF. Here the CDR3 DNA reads TGCAGTGCTAGGGTAAAGAGGGATTCCTACGAGCAGTACTTC.

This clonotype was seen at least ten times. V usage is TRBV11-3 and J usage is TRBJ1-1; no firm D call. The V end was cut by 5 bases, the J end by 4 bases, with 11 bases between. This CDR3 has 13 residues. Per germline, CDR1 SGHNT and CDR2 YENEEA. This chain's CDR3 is CASSNNLGTEAFF. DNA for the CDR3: TGTGCCAGCAGCAATAATCTTGGCACTGAAGCTTTCTTT.

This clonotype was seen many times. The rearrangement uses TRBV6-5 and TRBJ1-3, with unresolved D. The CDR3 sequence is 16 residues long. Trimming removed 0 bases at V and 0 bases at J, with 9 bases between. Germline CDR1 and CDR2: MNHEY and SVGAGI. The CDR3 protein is CASSYSNRYSGNTIYF. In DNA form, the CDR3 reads TGTGCCAGCAGTTACTCGAACCGTTACTCTGGAAACACCATATATTTT.

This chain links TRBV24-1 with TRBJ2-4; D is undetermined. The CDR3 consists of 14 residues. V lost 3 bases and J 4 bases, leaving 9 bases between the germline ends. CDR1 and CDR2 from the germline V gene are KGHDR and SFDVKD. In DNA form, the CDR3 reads TGTGCCACCAGTGATGCGGACGGAAAAAACATTCAGTACTTC. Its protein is CATSDADGKNIQYF.

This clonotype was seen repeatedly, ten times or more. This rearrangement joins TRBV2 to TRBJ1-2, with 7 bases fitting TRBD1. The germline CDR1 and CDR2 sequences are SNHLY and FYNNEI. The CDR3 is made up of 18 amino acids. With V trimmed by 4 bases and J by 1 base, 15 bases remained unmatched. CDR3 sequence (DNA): TGTGCCAGCAGTGTTGGGGGCAACAGGGGCCCACATAACTATGGCTACACCTTC. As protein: CASSVGGNRGPHNYGYTF.

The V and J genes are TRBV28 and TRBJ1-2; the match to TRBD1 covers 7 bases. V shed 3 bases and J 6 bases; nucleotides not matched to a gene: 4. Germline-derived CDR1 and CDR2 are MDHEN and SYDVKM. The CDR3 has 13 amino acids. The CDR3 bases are TGTGCCAGCAGTTTCCGACAGGGAGATGGCTACACCTTC. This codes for CASSFRQGDGYTF.